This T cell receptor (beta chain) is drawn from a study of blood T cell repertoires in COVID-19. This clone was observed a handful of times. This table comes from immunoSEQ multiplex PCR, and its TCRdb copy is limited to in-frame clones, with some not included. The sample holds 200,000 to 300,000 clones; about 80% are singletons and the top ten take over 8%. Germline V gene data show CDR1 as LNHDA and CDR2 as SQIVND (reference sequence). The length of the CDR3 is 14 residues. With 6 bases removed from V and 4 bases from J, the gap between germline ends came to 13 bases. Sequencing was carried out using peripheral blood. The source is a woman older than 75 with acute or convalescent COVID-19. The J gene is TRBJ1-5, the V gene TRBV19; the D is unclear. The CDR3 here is CASSIRVQNQPQHF. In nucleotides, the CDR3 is TGTGCCAGTAGCATCCGGGTCCAAAATCAGCCCCAGCATTTT.